This T cell receptor (beta chain) derives from a study of shared clonotypes between healthy human individuals. Regarding the study as a whole: The diversity represented, both genetic and in exposure history, was limited by few donors.

With respect to this clone: No antigen is known for it.

Data came from immunoSEQ multiplex PCR; TCRdb stores just in-frame clones and leaves some out. The profile covers 1.5 million to 2.5 million clones, with over 85% appearing a single time and more than 0.9% taken by the ten largest. Naive CD8 cells lacked CD45RO and underwent positive selection for CCR7, leaving out terminally differentiated effector memory CD45RA+ cells. This TCR came from a man between 18 and 35 years old in good health. What was sequenced was naive CD8+ T cells sorted from blood.

Written as DNA, the CDR3 is TGTGCCAGCAGCGAAGAGACAGGGGGAGGACAAGAGACCCAGTACTTC. Amino acids: CASSEETGGGQETQYF. This chain connects TRBV5-6 to TRBJ2-5, with TRBD1 identical over 9 bases. CDR1 is SGHDT and CDR2 is YYEEEE in the germline V gene. This CDR3 region has 16 residues. Losses at the gene ends were 4 bases for V and 2 bases for J; bases not matched to a gene: 9. Looking up the rest from reference TRBV5-6 and TRBJ2-5 gives the full variable domain: DAGVTQSPTHLIKTRGQQVTLRCSPKSGHDTVSWYQQALGQGPQFIFQYYEEEERQRGNFPDRFSGHQFPNYSSELNVNALLLGDSALYLCASSEETGGGQETQYFGPGTRLLVL.